This T cell receptor beta chain was obtained from a study of T cells after yellow fever vaccination. Germline CDR1 is SGHTA and CDR2 is FQGNSA. This CDR3 comprises 16 residues. With 2 bases removed from V and 4 bases from J, the gap between germline ends came to 16 bases. A note on this clonotype: Its specificity is unknown.

Conversion of TCR transcripts into cDNA relied on 5'RACE template switching, which added a universal primer site and UMIs. TCRdb re-called the 5' RACE reads with MiXCR, one entry per CDR3 protein. The table has a few hundred thousand distinct CDR3 sequences, around a sixth seen once. Study-level points and caveats: FACS-sorted repertoires could contain abundant clonotypes contaminating from the bulk population.

The sequence was collected from a man younger than 30 who received the YFV17D yellow fever vaccine. Sequenced material: PBMCs, taken about 5 days after the first yellow fever vaccination. The chain links TRBV7-2 to TRBJ2-3, with a tentative D call TRBD1 (6 bases). As DNA, the CDR3 is TGTGCCAGCAGCTTAATAGTGGGGGCGGTTCCAGATACGCAGTATTTT. Translating gives CASSLIVGAVPDTQYF. Looking up the rest from reference TRBV7-2 and TRBJ2-3 gives the full variable domain: GAGVSQSPSNKVTEKGKDVELRCDPISGHTALYWYRQSLGQGLEFLIYFQGNSAPDKSGLPSDRFSAERTGGSVSTLTIQRTQQEDSAVYLCASSLIVGAVPDTQYFGPGTRLTVL.